Sequencing of this TCR beta chain was carried out in a study of CD8+ T cells in alopecia areata. Study-level points and caveats: Compared with normal scalp, lesional scalp had higher clonality and more expanded CD8+ clones.

The CDR3 totals 14 residues. Germline-derived CDR1 and CDR2 are LGHNA and YNFKEQ. Trimming stripped 3 bases from V and 1 base from J, with 9 bases between. The treatment denotes: oral pan-JAK inhibitor, 5-10 mg twice daily. Obtained from alopecia areata patients were lesional scalp punch biopsies along with peripheral blood. RNA extraction and reverse transcription yielded cDNA as sequencing template. TCRdb's copy holds only in-frame clones and misses some; the assay was immunoSEQ multiplex PCR. The data hold over 150,000 clones, with 60% observed a single time. Points on this clone: The antigen is undetermined.

The chain employs TRBV4-2 and TRBJ1-1; D uncertain. The sequence was obtained from a human donor with alopecia areata. The sequencing used CD4+ T cells sorted from blood, collected at week 4, from a patient treated with tofacitinib. The CDR3: CASSHGRSNTEAFF. The CDR3 region has the DNA TGTGCCAGCAGCCATGGCAGGTCGAACACTGAAGCTTTCTTT.